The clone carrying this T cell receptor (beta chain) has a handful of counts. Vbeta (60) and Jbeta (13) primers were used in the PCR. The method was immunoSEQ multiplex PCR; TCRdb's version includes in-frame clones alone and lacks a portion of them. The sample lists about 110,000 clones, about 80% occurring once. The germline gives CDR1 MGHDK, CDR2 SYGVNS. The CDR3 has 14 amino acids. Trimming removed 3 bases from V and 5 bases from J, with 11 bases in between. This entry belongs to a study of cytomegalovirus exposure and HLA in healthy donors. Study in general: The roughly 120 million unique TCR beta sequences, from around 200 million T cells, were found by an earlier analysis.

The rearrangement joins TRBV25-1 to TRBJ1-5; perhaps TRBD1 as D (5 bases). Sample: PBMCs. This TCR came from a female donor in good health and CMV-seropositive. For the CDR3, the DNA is TGTGCCAGCAGTGAGCCTGGGGCCCATCAGCCCCAGCATTTT. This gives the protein CASSEPGAHQPQHF.